This TCR beta chain is from a study of blood T cell repertoires in COVID-19. Trimming pared 4 bases from V and 6 bases from J, leaving 10 bases between. Germline loops: CDR1 MDHEN, CDR2 SYDVKM. This CDR3 has 13 amino acids. Source study methods: Estimates of nucleated cell counts were drawn from the amplification of reference gene primers. Here immunoSEQ multiplex PCR was the method, and the copy in TCRdb shows in-frame clones only, minus some. V, J and clone size derive from that table, while D and trimming were established from the DNA sequence. The sample has 90,000 to 120,000 clones; 91% are singletons.

The chain combines TRBV28 with TRBJ1-5; D not resolved. This clonotype was obtained from a human donor in a cohort sampled during active COVID-19. The material sequenced was peripheral blood. The CDR3 spells CASSYPGGQPQHF. CDR3 bases: TGTGCCAGCAGTTACCCCGGCGGTCAGCCCCAGCATTTT.